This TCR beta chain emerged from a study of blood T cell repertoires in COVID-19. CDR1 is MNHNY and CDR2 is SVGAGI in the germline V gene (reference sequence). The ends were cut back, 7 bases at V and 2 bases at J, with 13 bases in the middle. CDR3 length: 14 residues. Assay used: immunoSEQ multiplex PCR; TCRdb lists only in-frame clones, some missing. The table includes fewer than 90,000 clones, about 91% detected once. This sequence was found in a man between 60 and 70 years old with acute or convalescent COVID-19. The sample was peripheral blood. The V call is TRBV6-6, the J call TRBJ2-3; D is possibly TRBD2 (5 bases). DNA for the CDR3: TGTGCCAGCACCGACGGGGTTACCACAGATACGCAGTATTTT. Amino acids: CASTDGVTTDTQYF.